This T cell receptor (beta chain) stems from a study of cytomegalovirus exposure and HLA in healthy donors. As for the study in general: An early data release held tens of millions of unique TCRs from HLA-typed donors. Study findings and constraints: Most TCR beta V segments were productive about 87% or about 30% of the time in an earlier analysis. In a later analysis, productive TCRs from donors in an Asian-associated ancestry cluster reportedly carried fewer N-insertions than the cohort mean. By HLA locus, TCR association rates varied in a later analysis, with DRB1 showing the most and HLA-C the fewest.

The germline gives CDR1 ENHRY, CDR2 SYGVKD. CDR3 length: 13 residues. V gave up 8 bases and J gave up 4 bases; unmatched junction bases: 6. The PCR used 60 Vbeta and 13 Jbeta primers. Method: immunoSEQ multiplex PCR; TCRdb's copy keeps in-frame clones and lacks some. The sample has about 150,000 clones. As concerns this clone: The antigen is not known.

This TCR came from a man aged 25 to 40 in good health and CMV-seronegative. Specimen: PBMCs. The chain links TRBV10-3 to TRBJ2-7, with 9 bases aligning to TRBD2. The CDR3 sequence is CAIGAGGAYEQYF. In nucleotides, the CDR3 is TGTGCCATCGGAGCGGGAGGCGCGTACGAGCAGTACTTC.